Following are 10 T cell receptor beta chains from one sample sequenced in a study of molecular identifiers for immune sequencing clone quantification. TCRdb re-derived calls from the PCR reads in MiXCR, one entry per CDR3 protein. The sample lists approximately 670,000 distinct CDR3 sequences; about 20% were seen once. Input material: naive CD8+ T cells from blood, with Jurkat cell RNA spiked in. Subset reported: FACS-sorted CD8+CD4-CCR7+CD45RA+ naive T cells. These receptors originate from a human donor in good health. Some libraries in this study had Jurkat cell RNA spiked in.

This clonotype was observed a single time. This may be a read error, as it is one base from a much larger clone. V and J are TRBV12-3 or TRBV12-4 and TRBJ2-5; D may be TRBD1 (5 bases). The CDR3 consists of 13 residues. The CDR3 nucleotides read TGTGCCAGCAGTTTATTGGGGCAAGAGACCCGGTACTTC. Translated, it gives CASSLLGQETRYF.

Concerning this clonotype: A much larger clone lies one base from this, so it may be a read error. The CDR3 does not end in the conserved phenylalanine or tryptophan, so this is likely a read error. V gene TRBV11-2 combines with J gene TRBJ1-6, with D uncertain. This CDR3 contains 13 residues. V was pared by 3 bases and J by 8 bases, with 8 bases between. Germline V gene data show CDR1 as SGHAT and CDR2 as FQNNGV. The DNA of the CDR3 is TGTGCCAGCAGCTTCGGGCCGGATTCACCCCTCCACTCT. This encodes CASSFGPDSPLHS.

On this clonotype itself: A clone one base away is much larger, so this may be a read error. The CDR3, as DNA: TGTGCCGGCAGCTTGGTTGGTGACAGGGGGTCGGAAGACACTGAAGCTTTCTTT. This translates into CAGSLVGDRGSEDTEAFF. J is TRBJ1-1 and V is TRBV5-4, with 9 bases aligning to TRBD1. The CDR3 extends over 18 amino acids. Germline V lookup: CDR1 SGHNT, CDR2 YYREEE (reference sequence). Full variable domain (outside the CDR3, taken from reference TRBV5-4 and TRBJ1-1): ETGVTQSPTHLIKTRGQQVTLRCSSQSGHNTVSWYQQALGQGPQFIFQYYREEENGRGNFPPRFSGLQFPNYSSELNVNALELDDSALYLCAGSLVGDRGSEDTEAFFGQGTRLTVV.

This clonotype was observed at least ten times. The rearrangement links TRBV4-3 to TRBJ2-2; tentative D call: TRBD1 (5 bases). Germline V gene sequence: CDR1 LGHNA, CDR2 YSLEER. The CDR3 totals 18 residues. The V gene lost 0 bases and the J gene lost 3 bases, with 17 bases spanning the gap. Written as DNA, the CDR3 is TGCGCCAGCAGCCAAGATCCCCCAGGGTCTTTGTACACCGGGGAGCTGTTTTTT. The encoded protein is CASSQDPPGSLYTGELFF.

A note on this clonotype: A much larger clonotype is one base distant, so this may be a read error. The J gene is TRBJ2-2, the V gene TRBV4-3, with 9 bases aligning to TRBD2. The CDR3 has 16 residues. CDR1 is LGHNA and CDR2 is YSLEER in the germline V gene. V shed 4 bases and J 4 bases; nucleotides not matched to a gene: 7. CDR3 sequence: CASSRVALAGTGELFF. The CDR3 bases are TGCGCCAGCAGCCGAGTGGCACTAGCGGGCACCGGGGAGCTGTTTTTT.

Comments on this clonotype: Possible read error: a much larger clone is one base away. Written as DNA, the CDR3 is TGTGTCAGCAGTTCCGGATTCTACACCTTC. Residues: CVSSSGFYTF. This chain joins TRBV28 and TRBJ1-2; no reliable D call. The CDR3 consists of 10 residues. The germline V gene encodes CDR1 MDHEN and CDR2 SYDVKM.

This clonotype was found a few times. The chain is built from TRBV20-1 and TRBJ2-3; 13 bases match TRBD2. V shed 0 bases and J 5 bases; nucleotides not matched to a gene: 17. CDR3 length: 20 amino acids. Germline CDR1 DFQATT, CDR2 SNEGSKA (reference sequence). CDR3 amino acids: CSARDPDSLAGGSFGDTQYF. As DNA, the CDR3 is TGCAGTGCTAGAGATCCGGATTCACTAGCGGGGGGGTCTTTTGGAGATACGCAGTATTTT.

This clonotype was detected many times. The V and J genes are TRBV7-2 and TRBJ1-6, with 7 bases that match TRBD1. CDR3 size: 16 residues. The J segment lost 2 bases and the V segment lost 5 bases, leaving 6 bases of the junction unmatched. Germline V gene data show CDR1 as SGHTA and CDR2 as FQGNSA. In nucleotides, the CDR3 is TGTGCCAGCAGCCCATATAGGGGGCCCTATAATTCACCCCTCCACTTT. This codes for CASSPYRGPYNSPLHF.

This clonotype showed up many times. The chain uses TRBV7-6 and TRBJ2-2; a possible D gene is TRBD1 (6 bases). The V gene lost 3 bases and the J gene lost 5 bases, with 7 bases spanning the gap. Germline values: CDR1 SGHVS, CDR2 FNYEAQ. This CDR3 is built from 13 residues. The CDR3 DNA reads TGTGCCAGCAGCTTTACAGGGACCGGGGAGCTGTTTTTT. Amino acid sequence: CASSFTGTGELFF. Complete variable domain (other parts from reference TRBV7-6 and TRBJ2-2): GAGVSQSPRYKVTKRGQDVALRCDPISGHVSLYWYRQALGQGPEFLTYFNYEAQQDKSGLPNDRFSAERPEGSISTLTIQRTEQRDSAMYRCASSFTGTGELFFGEGSRLTVL.

This clonotype was counted many times. The chain is built from TRBV28 and TRBJ2-5; D gene ambiguous. The germline V and J ends were trimmed by 1 base and 2 bases, with 8 bases remaining between them. The germline V gene encodes CDR1 MDHEN and CDR2 SYDVKM. This CDR3 contains 14 residues. Written as DNA, the CDR3 is TGTGCCAGCAGTTTATTAGACGGTCAAGAGACCCAGTACTTC. This codes for CASSLLDGQETQYF.